The T cell receptor beta chain under discussion was sequenced for a study of blood T cell repertoires in COVID-19. The germline V gene encodes CDR1 SGHNT and CDR2 YYREEE (reference sequence). This CDR3 has 13 residues. Trimming took off 0 bases at V and 9 bases at J, with 10 bases between the two ends. Only in-frame clones appear in the TCRdb table, and some are missing; sequencing was by immunoSEQ multiplex PCR. The sample yields 120,000 to 150,000 clones, 84% seen once. In this sample, this clone turned up once. V usage is TRBV5-4 and J usage is TRBJ2-1, with no clear D. Sequencing was done on a sample of peripheral blood. The origin of this receptor is a human donor in a cohort sampled during active COVID-19. The CDR3, as DNA: TGTGCCAGCAGCTTGGTTCTAGGCATTGAGCAGTTCTTC. Its protein product is CASSLVLGIEQFF.